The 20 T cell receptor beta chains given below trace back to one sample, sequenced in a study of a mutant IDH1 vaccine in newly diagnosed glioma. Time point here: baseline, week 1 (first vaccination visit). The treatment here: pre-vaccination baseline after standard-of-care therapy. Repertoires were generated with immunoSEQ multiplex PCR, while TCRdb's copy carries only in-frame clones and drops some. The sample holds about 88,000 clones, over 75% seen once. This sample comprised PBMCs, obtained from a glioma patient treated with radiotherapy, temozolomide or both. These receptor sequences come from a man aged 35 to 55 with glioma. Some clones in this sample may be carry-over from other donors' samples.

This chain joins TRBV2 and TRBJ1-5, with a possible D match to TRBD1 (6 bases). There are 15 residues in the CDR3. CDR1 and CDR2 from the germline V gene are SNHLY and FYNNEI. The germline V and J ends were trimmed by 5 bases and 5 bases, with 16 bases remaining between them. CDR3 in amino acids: CASSMSGAWDQPQHF. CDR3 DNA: TGTGCCAGCAGTATGTCAGGGGCATGGGATCAGCCCCAGCATTTT.

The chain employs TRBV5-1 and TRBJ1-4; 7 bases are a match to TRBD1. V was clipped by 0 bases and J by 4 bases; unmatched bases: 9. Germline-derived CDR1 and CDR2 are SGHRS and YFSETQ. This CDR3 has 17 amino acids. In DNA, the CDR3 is TGCGCCAGCAGCTTGGCGCCACCGGGACAGAATAATGAAAAACTGTTTTTT. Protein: CASSLAPPGQNNEKLFF.

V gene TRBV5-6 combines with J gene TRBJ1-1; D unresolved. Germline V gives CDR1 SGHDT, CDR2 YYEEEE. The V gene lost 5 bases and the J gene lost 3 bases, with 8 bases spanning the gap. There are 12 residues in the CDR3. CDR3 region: CASSVGDTEAFF. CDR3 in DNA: TGTGCCAGCAGTGTGGGAGACACTGAAGCTTTCTTT.

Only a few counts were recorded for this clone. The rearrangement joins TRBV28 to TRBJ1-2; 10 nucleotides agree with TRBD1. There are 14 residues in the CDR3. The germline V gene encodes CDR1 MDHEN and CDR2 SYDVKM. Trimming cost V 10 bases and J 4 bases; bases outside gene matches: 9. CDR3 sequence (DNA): TGTGCCACCCAAGACAGGGGGCGCGGCTATGGCTACACCTTC. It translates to CATQDRGRGYGYTF.

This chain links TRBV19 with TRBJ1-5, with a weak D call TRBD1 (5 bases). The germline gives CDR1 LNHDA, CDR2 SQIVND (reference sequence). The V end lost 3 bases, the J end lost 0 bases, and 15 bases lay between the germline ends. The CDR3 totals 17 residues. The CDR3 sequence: CASSIRVSTYSNQPQHF. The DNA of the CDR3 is TGTGCCAGTAGTATCAGGGTCTCAACGTATAGCAATCAGCCCCAGCATTTT.

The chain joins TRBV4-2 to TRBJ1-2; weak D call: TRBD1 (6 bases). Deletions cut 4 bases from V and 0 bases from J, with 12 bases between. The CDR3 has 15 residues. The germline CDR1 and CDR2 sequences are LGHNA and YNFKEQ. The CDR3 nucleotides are TGTGCCAGCAGCCGCCTGACAGGACCTAACTATGGCTACACCTTC. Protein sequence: CASSRLTGPNYGYTF.

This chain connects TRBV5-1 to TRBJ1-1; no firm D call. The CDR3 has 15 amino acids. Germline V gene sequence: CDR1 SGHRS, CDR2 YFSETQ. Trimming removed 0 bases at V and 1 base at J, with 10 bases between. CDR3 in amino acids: CASSLAGRKNTEAFF. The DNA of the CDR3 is TGCGCCAGCAGCTTGGCCGGACGGAAGAACACTGAAGCTTTCTTT.

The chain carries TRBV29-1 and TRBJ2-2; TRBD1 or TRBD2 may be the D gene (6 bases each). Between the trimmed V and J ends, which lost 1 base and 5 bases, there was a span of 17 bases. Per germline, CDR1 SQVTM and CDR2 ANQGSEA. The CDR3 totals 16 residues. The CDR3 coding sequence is TGCAGCGTTGAAGGACGCGGCAGGAGGGGGACCGGGGAGCTGTTTTTT. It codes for CSVEGRGRRGTGELFF.

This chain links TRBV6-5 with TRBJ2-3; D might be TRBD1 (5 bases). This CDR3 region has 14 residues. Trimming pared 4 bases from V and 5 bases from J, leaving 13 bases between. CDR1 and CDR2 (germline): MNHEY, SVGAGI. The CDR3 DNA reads TGTGCCAGCAGTTCCCCCTATAGGGGAGATACGCAGTATTTT. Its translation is CASSSPYRGDTQYF.

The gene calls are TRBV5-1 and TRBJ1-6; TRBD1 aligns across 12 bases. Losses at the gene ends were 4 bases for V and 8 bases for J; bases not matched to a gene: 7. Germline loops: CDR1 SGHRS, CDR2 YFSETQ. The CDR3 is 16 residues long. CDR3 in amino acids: CASSPGTGGPDSPLHF. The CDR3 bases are TGCGCCAGCAGCCCCGGGACAGGGGGCCCGGATTCACCCCTCCACTTT.

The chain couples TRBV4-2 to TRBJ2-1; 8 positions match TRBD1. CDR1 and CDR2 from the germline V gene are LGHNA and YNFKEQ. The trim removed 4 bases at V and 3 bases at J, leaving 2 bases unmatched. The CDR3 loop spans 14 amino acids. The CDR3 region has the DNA TGTGCCAGCAGCCGAGACAGGGGCTACAATGAGCAGTTCTTC. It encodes CASSRDRGYNEQFF.

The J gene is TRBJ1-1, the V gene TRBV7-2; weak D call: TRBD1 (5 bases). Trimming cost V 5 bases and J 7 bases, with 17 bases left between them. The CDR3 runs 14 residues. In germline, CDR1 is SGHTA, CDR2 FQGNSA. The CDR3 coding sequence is TGTGCCAGCAGCACGACACCGGGGGTCGGTGAAGCTTTCTTT. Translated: CASSTTPGVGEAFF.

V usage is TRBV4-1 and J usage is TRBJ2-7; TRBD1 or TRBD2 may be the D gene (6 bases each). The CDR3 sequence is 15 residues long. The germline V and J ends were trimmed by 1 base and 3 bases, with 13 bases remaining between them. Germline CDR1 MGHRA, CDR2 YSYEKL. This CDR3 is CASSQVPGALYEQYF. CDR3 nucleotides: TGCGCCAGCAGCCAAGTCCCGGGGGCTCTCTACGAGCAGTACTTC.

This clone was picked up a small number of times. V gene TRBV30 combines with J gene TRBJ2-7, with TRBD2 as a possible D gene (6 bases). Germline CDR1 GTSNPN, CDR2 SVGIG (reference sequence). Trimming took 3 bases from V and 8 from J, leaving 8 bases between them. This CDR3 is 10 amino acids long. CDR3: CAWRAGQQYF. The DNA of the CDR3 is TGTGCCTGGAGGGCGGGACAGCAGTACTTC.

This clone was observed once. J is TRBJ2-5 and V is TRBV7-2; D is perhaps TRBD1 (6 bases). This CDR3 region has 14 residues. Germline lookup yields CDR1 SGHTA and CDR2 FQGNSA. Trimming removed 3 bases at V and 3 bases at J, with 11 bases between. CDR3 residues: CASSFRDKEETQYF. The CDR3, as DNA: TGTGCCAGCAGCTTCCGGGACAAAGAAGAGACCCAGTACTTC.

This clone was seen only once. In DNA form, the CDR3 reads TGTGCCTGGAGCCAAAGCTGGAGCTCGGCTTTCTTT. Translating gives CAWSQSWSSAFF. The genes are TRBV30 and TRBJ1-1; D gene ambiguous. Germline V gives CDR1 GTSNPN, CDR2 SVGIG (reference sequence). V gave up 3 bases and J gave up 11 bases, with 16 bases separating them. This CDR3 contains 12 residues.

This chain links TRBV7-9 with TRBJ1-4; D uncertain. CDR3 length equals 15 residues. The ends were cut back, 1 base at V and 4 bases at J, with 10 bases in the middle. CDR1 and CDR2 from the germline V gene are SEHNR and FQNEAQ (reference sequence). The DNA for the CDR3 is TGTGCCAGCAGCTTAGGCCCCTCGGGTAATGAAAAACTGTTTTTT. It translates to CASSLGPSGNEKLFF.

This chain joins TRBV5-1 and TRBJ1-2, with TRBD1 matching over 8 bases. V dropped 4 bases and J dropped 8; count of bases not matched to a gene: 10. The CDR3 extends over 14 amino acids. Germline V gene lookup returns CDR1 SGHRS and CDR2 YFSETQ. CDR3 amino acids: CASSAGQGATGYTF. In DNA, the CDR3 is TGCGCCAGCAGCGCCGGGCAGGGGGCGACGGGCTACACCTTC. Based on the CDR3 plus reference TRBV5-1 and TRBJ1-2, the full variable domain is KAGVTQTPRYLIKTRGQQVTLSCSPISGHRSVSWYQQTPGQGLQFLFEYFSETQRNKGNFPGRFSGRQFSNSRSEMNVSTLELGDSALYLCASSAGQGATGYTFGSGTRLTVV.

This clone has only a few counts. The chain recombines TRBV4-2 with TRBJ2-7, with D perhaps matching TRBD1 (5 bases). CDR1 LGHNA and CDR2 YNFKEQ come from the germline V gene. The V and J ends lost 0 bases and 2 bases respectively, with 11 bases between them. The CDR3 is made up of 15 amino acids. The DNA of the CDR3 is TGTGCCAGCAGCCAAGATACAGGAACACCCTACGAGCAGTACTTC. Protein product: CASSQDTGTPYEQYF.

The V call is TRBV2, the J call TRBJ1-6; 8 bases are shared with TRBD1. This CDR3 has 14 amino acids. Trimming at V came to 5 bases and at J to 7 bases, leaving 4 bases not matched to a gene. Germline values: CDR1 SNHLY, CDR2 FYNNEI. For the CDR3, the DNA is TGTGCCAGCAGTTCCGGGACAGGCAATTCACCCCTCCACTTT. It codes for CASSSGTGNSPLHF.